Below, 15 T cell receptor beta chains from the same sample are listed, as sequenced in a study of T-cell reconstitution after alpha-beta-depleted transplantation in children. Unique molecular identifiers were incorporated during preparation of the TCRbeta library. From the PCR reads, TCRdb called clonotypes with MiXCR, one entry per CDR3 protein. The sample shows 700,000 to 950,000 distinct CDR3 sequences, approximately 15% of them seen only once. This specimen was PBMCs, mostly from graft donor cells, taken 360 days after TCRalphabeta/CD19-depleted stem cell transplant. The source of these receptors is a male patient aged 10 to 17 who had a stem cell transplant for acute lymphoblastic leukemia, so the T cells may come from the graft donor.

The chain combines TRBV29-1 with TRBJ2-7; the match to TRBD1 covers 10 bases. The CDR3 spans 13 residues. The germline gives CDR1 SQVTM, CDR2 ANQGSEA. J lost 3 bases, V lost 4 bases, and 3 bases had no gene match. The CDR3 DNA is TGCAGCGTTGTCCGGACAGGGGGCTACGAGCAGTACTTC. It translates to CSVVRTGGYEQYF.

The sample holds a few counts of this clonotype. The chain uses TRBV4-1 and TRBJ2-5; D might be TRBD2 (6 bases). Germline V gene data show CDR1 as MGHRA and CDR2 as YSYEKL. Between the trimmed V and J ends, which lost 3 bases and 0 bases, there was a span of 11 bases. The CDR3 extends over 15 amino acids. Here the CDR3 reads CASSQIPGDQETQYF. The CDR3 DNA reads TGCGCCAGCAGCCAGATCCCGGGGGACCAAGAGACCCAGTACTTC.

CDR3 residues: CASSLITGGTDNEQFF. The DNA for the CDR3 is TGTGCCAGCAGCTTGATCACAGGGGGCACCGACAATGAGCAGTTCTTC. V usage is TRBV7-7 and J usage is TRBJ2-1, with TRBD1 identical over 9 bases. The germline CDR1 and CDR2 sequences are SSHAT and FNYEAQ (reference sequence). V was clipped by 3 bases and J by 5 bases; unmatched bases: 8. The CDR3 length is 16 residues.

The genes are TRBV28 and TRBJ2-2; no definite D call. CDR3 size: 12 residues. V lost 2 bases and J 7 bases, leaving 5 bases between the germline ends. Germline CDR1 MDHEN, CDR2 SYDVKM. The CDR3 region has the DNA TGTGCCAGCAGTTTAGGGTTCGGGGAGCTGTTTTTT. Translating it yields CASSLGFGELFF.

The chain links TRBV27 to TRBJ2-4; tentative D call: TRBD2 (6 bases). Trimming left V 7 bases short and J 0 bases short, with 13 bases between. The CDR3 extends over 15 amino acids. Germline CDR1 and CDR2: MNHEY and SMNVEV (reference sequence). This CDR3 is CASTTGGTAKNIQYF. The CDR3 bases are TGTGCCAGCACCACAGGCGGGACAGCCAAAAACATTCAGTACTTC.

This clonotype was found a few times. CDR3 coding DNA: TGTGCCAGCAGCTTTATGGCAGGGGCCGGTCTGGGCACTGAAGCTTTCTTT. The encoded protein is CASSFMAGAGLGTEAFF. V and J are TRBV7-9 and TRBJ1-1, with D possibly TRBD1 on 6 matching bases. The V gene's germline CDR1 is SEHNR and CDR2 FQNEAQ (reference sequence). V was trimmed by 3 bases and J by 4 bases, leaving 21 bases between them. This CDR3 has 17 residues.

This chain uses TRBV5-1 with TRBJ2-3, with TRBD2 matching over 10 bases. This CDR3 has 15 residues. Per the germline V gene, CDR1 is SGHRS and CDR2 is YFSETQ. V was clipped by 7 bases and J by 4 bases; unmatched bases: 9. The CDR3 here is CASRLPSGSSDTQYF. Here the CDR3 DNA reads TGCGCCAGCCGCCTTCCTAGCGGGAGCTCAGATACGCAGTATTTT. The full variable domain, completed using reference TRBV5-1 and TRBJ2-3, is KAGVTQTPRYLIKTRGQQVTLSCSPISGHRSVSWYQQTPGQGLQFLFEYFSETQRNKGNFPGRFSGRQFSNSRSEMNVSTLELGDSALYLCASRLPSGSSDTQYFGPGTRLTVL.

V usage is TRBV5-1 and J usage is TRBJ2-3, with D perhaps TRBD1 or TRBD2 (6 bases each). V was clipped by 3 bases and J by 6 bases, with 17 bases between them. The CDR3 runs to 15 residues. Germline V lookup: CDR1 SGHRS, CDR2 YFSETQ. This CDR3 reads CASSSIKGGGDTQYF. DNA of the CDR3: TGCGCCAGCAGCTCGATCAAAGGAGGGGGGGATACGCAGTATTTT.

This clonotype appeared many times. J is TRBJ2-1 and V is TRBV5-1, with 9 positions matching TRBD2. The trim removed 3 bases at V and 8 bases at J, leaving 12 bases unmatched. The length of the CDR3 is 16 residues. Per germline, CDR1 SGHRS and CDR2 YFSETQ. The CDR3 here is CASSWRSSGRIYEQFF. The CDR3 bases are TGCGCCAGCAGCTGGCGGAGTAGCGGGAGAATCTATGAGCAGTTCTTC.

This clonotype was counted only a few times. This sequence joins TRBV7-9 and TRBJ2-7, with D hard to call. This CDR3 spans 12 amino acids. V shed 11 bases and J shed 7 bases, with 18 bases lying between them. Germline V CDR1 and CDR2: SEHNR, FQNEAQ (reference sequence). The CDR3 DNA sequence: TGTGCCGGTGCTACCGCACTTGGTGAGCAGTACTTC. This translates into CAGATALGEQYF.

This clonotype has at least ten counts. This sequence joins TRBV11-1 and TRBJ2-5; D uncertain. This CDR3 is built from 13 residues. V was shortened by 1 base and J by 4 bases, with 7 bases between the two germline ends. Per the germline V gene, CDR1 is SGHAT and CDR2 is FQDESV (reference sequence). The CDR3: CASSLEGSETQYF. The CDR3 DNA reads as TGTGCCAGCAGCTTAGAAGGGTCAGAGACCCAGTACTTC.

The chain is built from TRBV5-4 and TRBJ2-3, with D possibly being TRBD2 (5 bases). The V gene's germline CDR1 is SGHNT and CDR2 YYREEE (reference sequence). Trimming shortened V by 3 bases and J by 5 bases, and 13 bases separated the two germline ends. The CDR3 runs to 14 residues. CDR3 region: CASSSPWAGDTQYF. The CDR3 DNA follows: TGTGCCAGCAGCTCCCCTTGGGCGGGAGATACGCAGTATTTT.

V and J are TRBV18 and TRBJ2-1, with a weak D call TRBD1 (7 bases). The CDR3 runs to 17 residues. The V end lost 3 bases, the J end lost 8 bases, and 23 bases lay between the germline ends. Germline V gene lookup returns CDR1 KGHSH and CDR2 LQKENI. The CDR3 loop is CASSPLGGPGGMHEQFF. CDR3 coding DNA: TGTGCCAGCTCACCTCTAGGAGGGCCAGGGGGAATGCATGAGCAGTTCTTC.

CDR3 sequence (DNA): TGTGCCAGCAGCTTTGGCGGGTATGGGACAGATACGCAGTATTTT. This codes for CASSFGGYGTDTQYF. The chain is built from TRBV5-4 and TRBJ2-3, with TRBD2 as a possible D gene (5 bases). Germline V gene lookup returns CDR1 SGHNT and CDR2 YYREEE (reference sequence). V lost 2 bases and J 3 bases, leaving 13 bases between the germline ends. The CDR3 has 15 amino acids.

The gene calls are TRBV5-1 and TRBJ2-1, with a tentative D call TRBD2 (5 bases). V was trimmed by 3 bases and J by 0 bases, leaving 13 bases between them. Germline-derived CDR1 and CDR2 are SGHRS and YFSETQ. This CDR3 contains 16 residues. The CDR3 sequence is CASSWESGSSYNEQFF. In nucleotides, the CDR3 is TGCGCCAGCAGCTGGGAAAGCGGTAGCTCCTACAATGAGCAGTTCTTC.